This T cell receptor beta chain was recovered during a study of beta chain features in type 1 diabetes (dated by TCRdb to the late 2010s). Notes on the research overall: No differences in mean age, gender distribution, total cell number or subset yield were found between patients and healthy donors. A total of some 100,000,000 sorted cells were examined across all samples, and the number of cells per subset was strongly correlated with RNA yield. In the study, recently diagnosed type 1 diabetes patients and matched healthy donors were compared on the TCRB repertoires of their sorted circulating CD4+ T cell subsets. Whereas all 28 donors provided naive and central memory subsets, regulatory and stem cell-like memory subsets were isolated from just 8 patients and about 8 healthy donors. Broader findings and caveats from the paper: PCR may preferentially amplify shorter templates, but because patient and control samples were amplified and corrected together, any resulting skew would affect both groups equally. Because cDNA rather than genomic DNA was sequenced, highly expressing activated cells could have been over-represented, although no difference in activation and CD3 levels was found between groups. At VDJ recombination sites, patients with type 1 diabetes made fewer insertions and deleted more nucleotides, a pattern implying thymic rearrangement abnormalities. Only small numbers of individuals were included in the HLA sub-analyses, which left unresolved whether HLA type had any influence on TCRB rearrangement. A moderate but significant shortening of TCRB CDR3 length was observed in type 1 diabetes patients in all four CD4+ subsets. Naive, central memory and regulatory TCRB repertoires appeared to be more similar among patients than among healthy donors.

A single peripheral blood draw of around 120 mL on average was collected from each donor into heparinised tubes. A BD FACSAria II was used to sort naive, central memory, regulatory and stem cell-like memory CD4+ T cells with a panel that included CD45RO, CCR7, CD25, CD127, CD95 and CD27. All sorted populations exceeded 95% purity. PBMCs were isolated immediately by Lymphoprep density gradient centrifugation and stained directly without culture. So that batch effects would be minimized, each experiment stained and sorted samples in pairs, pairing one healthy donor with one patient. All of the isolated RNA was reverse transcribed with the High Capacity cDNA Reverse Transcription Kit, so expressed TCRB transcripts were sequenced. Deep immunoSEQ sequencing was performed on naive, central memory and regulatory T cell samples, with an average of roughly 3.3 million total reads per sample. Sorted cells were lysed in RLT buffer, and RNA was extracted using DNase-treated RNeasy Micro or Mini kits according to cell number. Each cell subset was processed on its own to prevent cross-contamination, while patient and healthy donor samples were processed together. The immunoSEQ multiplex PCR was used to amplify TCRB sequences from cDNA, yielding 87-bp fragments that span the CDR3 region. Sequencing of the amplicons was performed on the Illumina HiSeq platform. In the original analysis: PCR bias was corrected computationally using synthetic template baselines, and reads within Hamming distance 2 were collapsed, with unmergeable singletons discarded. Reads were aligned against IMGT to assign V, D and J genes, CDR3 length and insertions or deletions at six rearrangement sites. Clonotype counts were normalized to sorted cell number within each subset before computing true diversity and Gini coefficients with the tcR R package. The overlap coefficient, calculated on TCRB nucleotide sequences, was used to measure repertoire sharing. TCRdb retrieved this table from immuneACCESS and kept in-frame rearrangements only. Not all clones are present; in checked studies, unresolved V genes account for under half, and no reason is known for the remainder. For V, J and clone size, that table is used; D and trimming come from the DNA. This sample gives around 290,000 clones in total; roughly 8% of them show up just once. 0.9% to 1.2% of the sample is taken by the ten largest.

Including the terminal cysteine and phenylalanine, the CDR3 comprises 12 residues. Of the read, only the CDR3 DNA is kept; its 36 bases are in frame from base 1. CDR1 SQVTM and CDR2 ANQGSEA are derived from the germline V gene. V sheds 3 bases and J sheds 5 bases, leaving 8 bases between their ends. About this clone: Its specific antigen is unknown. Base qualities are not provided; no much larger clone lies one nucleotide away.

The sample taken for sequencing was central memory CD4+ T cells from blood. The source is a woman between 18 and 30 years old in good health. This receptor chain uses TRBV29-1 and TRBJ2-4; the D gene is perhaps TRBD2, from 5 matching bases. The CDR3 reads CSVERVQNIQYF. In nucleotide form, the sequence is TGCAGCGTTGAGAGGGTTCAAAACATTCAGTACTTC.